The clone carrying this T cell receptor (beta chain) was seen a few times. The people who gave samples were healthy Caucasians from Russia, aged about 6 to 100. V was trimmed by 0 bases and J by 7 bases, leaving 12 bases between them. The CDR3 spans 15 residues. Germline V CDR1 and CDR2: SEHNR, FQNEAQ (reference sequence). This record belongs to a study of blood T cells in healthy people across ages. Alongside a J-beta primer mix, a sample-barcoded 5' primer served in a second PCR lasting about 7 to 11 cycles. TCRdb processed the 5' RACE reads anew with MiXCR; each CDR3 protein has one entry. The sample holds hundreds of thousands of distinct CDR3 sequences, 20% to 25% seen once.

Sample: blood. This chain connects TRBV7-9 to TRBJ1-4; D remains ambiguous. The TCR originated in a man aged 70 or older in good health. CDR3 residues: CASSLAPGIGEKLFF. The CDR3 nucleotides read TGTGCCAGCAGCTTAGCGCCTGGGATCGGTGAAAAACTGTTTTTT.